Shown below are 4 T cell receptor beta chains from a single sample sequenced in a study of response to subunit inactivated influenza vaccine. TCRdb used MiXCR to reprocess the RT-PCR reads, holding one entry per CDR3 protein. This sample carries 550,000 to 800,000 distinct CDR3 sequences, around 13% of them seen once, and the ten largest clones take 6% to 8%. The material was PBMCs from blood, obtained about 14 days before vaccination. The receptors here all came from a man aged 45-60 years who received an inactivated influenza vaccine.

A note on this clonotype: A read error may account for a junction end that differs from germline. This sequence joins TRBV2 and TRBJ1-2; 12 bases match TRBD1. The CDR3 is 12 amino acids. Germline V CDR1 and CDR2: SNHLY, FYNNEI. This CDR3 reads CASRGDRGPGRF. The CDR3 DNA follows: TGTGCCAGCAGAGGGGACAGGGGGCCAGGCCGCTTC. The full variable domain, its missing parts supplied by reference TRBV2 and TRBJ1-2, is EPEVTQTPSHQVTQMGQEVILRCVPISNHLYFYWYRQILGQKVEFLVSFYNNEISEKSEIFDDQFSVERPDGSNFTLKIRSTKLEDSAMYFCASRGDRGPGRFGSGTRLTVV.

This clonotype was picked up a small number of times. The V and J genes are TRBV28 and TRBJ2-1; 11 nucleotides match TRBD2. Germline V CDR1 and CDR2: MDHEN, SYDVKM. Unmatched junction bases numbered 0, after V lost 6 bases and J lost 5 bases. CDR3 length: 13 residues. The CDR3 loop reads CASRTSGNNEQFF. CDR3 in DNA: TGTGCCAGCAGGACTAGCGGGAACAATGAGCAGTTCTTC.

The rearrangement links TRBV5-1 to TRBJ2-3; 8 bases align to TRBD1. Unmatched junction bases numbered 4, after V lost 5 bases and J lost 5 bases. In germline, CDR1 is SGHRS, CDR2 YFSETQ. The CDR3 covers 13 residues. CDR3 protein: CASRGQAEDTQYF. CDR3 in DNA: TGCGCCAGCAGGGGACAGGCGGAAGATACGCAGTATTTT.

This rearrangement joins TRBV30 to TRBJ2-1; D is unclear. The CDR3 is 13 residues long. Between the trimmed V and J ends, which lost 0 bases and 9 bases, there was a span of 12 bases. Germline V gives CDR1 GTSNPN, CDR2 SVGIG (reference sequence). CDR3 residues: CAWSVLGWSEQFF. CDR3 sequence (DNA): TGTGCCTGGAGTGTACTGGGGTGGAGTGAGCAGTTCTTC.